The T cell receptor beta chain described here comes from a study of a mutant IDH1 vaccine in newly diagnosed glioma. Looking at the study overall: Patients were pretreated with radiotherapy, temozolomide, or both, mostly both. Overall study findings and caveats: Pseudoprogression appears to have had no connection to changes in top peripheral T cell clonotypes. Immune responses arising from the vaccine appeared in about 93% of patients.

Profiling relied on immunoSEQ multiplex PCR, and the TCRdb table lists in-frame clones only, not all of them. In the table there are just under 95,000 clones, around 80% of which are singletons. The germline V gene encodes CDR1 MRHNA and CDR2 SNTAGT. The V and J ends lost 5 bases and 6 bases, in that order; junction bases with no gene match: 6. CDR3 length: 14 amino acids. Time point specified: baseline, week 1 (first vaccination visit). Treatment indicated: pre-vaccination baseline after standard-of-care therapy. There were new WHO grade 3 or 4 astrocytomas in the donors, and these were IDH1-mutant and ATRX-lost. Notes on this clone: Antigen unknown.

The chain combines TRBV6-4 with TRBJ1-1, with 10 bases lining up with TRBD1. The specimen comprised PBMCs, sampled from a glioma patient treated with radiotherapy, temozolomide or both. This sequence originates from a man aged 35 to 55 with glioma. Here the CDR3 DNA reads TGTGCCAGCAGTCGGGACAGGGGAGGCGCTGAAGCTTTCTTT. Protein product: CASSRDRGGAEAFF.